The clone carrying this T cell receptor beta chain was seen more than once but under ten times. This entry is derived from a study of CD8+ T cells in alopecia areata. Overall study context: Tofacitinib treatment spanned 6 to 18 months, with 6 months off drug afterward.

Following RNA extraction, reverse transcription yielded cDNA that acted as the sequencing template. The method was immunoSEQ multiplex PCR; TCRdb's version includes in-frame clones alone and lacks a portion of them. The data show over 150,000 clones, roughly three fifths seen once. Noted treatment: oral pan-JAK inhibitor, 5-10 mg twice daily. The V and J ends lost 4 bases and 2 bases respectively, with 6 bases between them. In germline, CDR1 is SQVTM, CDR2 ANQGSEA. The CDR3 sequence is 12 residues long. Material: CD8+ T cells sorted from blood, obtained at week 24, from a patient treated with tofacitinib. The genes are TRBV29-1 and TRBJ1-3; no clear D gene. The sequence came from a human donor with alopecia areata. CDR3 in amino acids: CSVVGAGNTIYF. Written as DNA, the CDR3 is TGCAGCGTTGTCGGGGCTGGAAACACCATATATTTT.